The clone carrying this T cell receptor beta chain has just a few counts. What it binds is not known. These data are taken from a study of beta chain features in type 1 diabetes. The study's findings and limits: A closer apparent resemblance between naive, central memory and Treg TCRB repertoires was seen in patients than in healthy donors. The study found moderately but significantly shorter TCRB CDR3s in all four CD4+ subsets of Type 1 diabetes patients. Whether TCRB rearrangement is influenced by HLA type went unresolved here. More deletions and fewer insertions at VDJ junctions were seen in type 1 diabetes patients.

Expressed TCRB transcripts got sequenced, as all isolated RNA was reverse transcribed. Generated by immunoSEQ multiplex PCR, the TCRdb table keeps only in-frame clones and is missing some. Seen here are hundreds of thousands of clones, around an eighth observed once, and the top ten hold 0.035% to 0.04%. Sorting that relied on CD45RO/CCR7/CD25/CD127/CD95/CD27 yielded CD4+ naive, central memory, regulatory and stem cell-like memory cells. The CDR3 is 14 amino acids. Germline V CDR1 and CDR2: SGHTA, FQGNSA. Deletions cut 2 bases from V and 6 bases from J, with 11 bases between. The source material was naive CD4+ T cells from blood. The sequence was obtained from a man between 18 and 35 years old with type 1 diabetes. This rearrangement joins TRBV7-2 to TRBJ2-1; weak D call: TRBD1 (7 bases). CDR3 region: CASSLQGGPNEQFF. The CDR3 bases are TGTGCCAGCAGCTTACAGGGGGGTCCCAATGAGCAGTTCTTC.